This entry concerns a single TCR beta chain. Its antigen is as yet unknown. These data are taken from a study of Ad26.COV2.S vaccination and SARS-CoV-2 variants. Study information: Intramuscular Ad26.COV2.S doses were given once or twice, 56 days apart. Study findings and constraints: Reported post-vaccination CD8+ and CD4+ T cell responses to spike showed substantial breadth. Vaccinated individuals (as opposed to placebo recipients) had higher spike-specific TCR breadth.

The CDR3 has 15 amino acids. Trimming took 0 bases from V and 0 from J, leaving 9 bases between them. CDR1 is MNHNY and CDR2 is SVGAGI in the germline V gene (reference sequence). The treatment: about 20 received Ad26.COV2.S at low or high dose, single or two shots; 5 received placebo; per-sample allocation not given. The investigators took samples on day 63 after the first vaccine or placebo injection. Libraries were prepared by immunoSEQ multiplex PCR; TCRdb keeps only in-frame clonotypes and omits some of them. Of some 320,000 clones listed, around 83% are singletons. The TCR originated in a person between 18 and 65 years old who received the Ad26.COV2.S COVID-19 vaccine or a placebo. This specimen consisted of peripheral blood, obtained in a trial of Ad26.COV2.S vaccine versus placebo. The chain carries TRBV6-6 and TRBJ2-7, with D uncertain. The CDR3 coding sequence is TGTGCCAGCAGTTACTCTCTATATAGCTCCTACGAGCAGTACTTC. It is translated as CASSYSLYSSYEQYF.